This record covers a single TCR beta chain. Its antigen remains undetermined. Base-call qualities are not available, and no considerably larger clone is one nucleotide away. Another Seattle source contributed samples from volunteer blood donors who had recovered from COVID-19. Collaborating institutions collected whole blood in K2EDTA tubes following their own protocols. For TCRbeta analysis, collaborators shipped samples as frozen whole blood, isolated PBMCs, or DNA extracted from either of those sample types. The data were obtained in a study of blood T cell repertoires in COVID-19 (dated by TCRdb to 2020 to 2021). Regarding the complete study: Samples covering the acute and convalescent phases of COVID-19 were provided by collaborators in the United States, Italy and Spain. Deeply sampled blood TCRbeta repertoires from subjects exposed to, actively infected with, or recovered from COVID-19 were included in the dataset. Samples were obtained from the ongoing ImmuneRACE study (first 160 participants) and from some 1,200 subjects provided by 6 global collaborators. The prospective study material was composed of cDNA or gDNA derived from T cells, B-cell-depleted T cells, or PBMCs. Where available, HLA class I and class II types were obtained from metadata supplied by the sample provider rather than from assay-based typing. The repertoires were released in a freely available public database meant as a resource for research on the immune response to SARS-CoV-2. The sample metadata nearly always contained a de-identified subject ID, COVID-19 status, age in years and sex. Summary of the overall study and its limitations: The amount of clinical and demographic metadata varied by source and participant and was provided uncurated.

Inclusive of the bounding cysteine and phenylalanine, the CDR3 is 16 residues long. Left in the record is the CDR3 DNA by itself, 48 bases read in frame from the first base. The CDR1 and CDR2 encoded by the germline V gene are MNHEY and SVGEGT. The germline V end is reduced by 2 bases and the J end by 5 bases; junction bases left unmatched: 7. TCRbeta CDR3 regions were amplified from genomic DNA using the immunoSEQ Assay, a bias-controlled multiplex PCR. The study's processing was this. The number of nucleated cells in each sample was estimated from the amplification of reference gene primers within the assay. To quantify the absolute abundance of each unique TCRbeta CDR3 rearrangement, sequence reads were collapsed and filtered. Productive Simpson clonality was computed per sample as the square root of Simpson's diversity index over productive rearrangements. Imported from immuneACCESS, the table was reduced by TCRdb to in-frame sequences with V and J called. These copies leave out some clones; in studies compared against another copy, an unresolved V gene accounts for under half, and the cause of the remainder is not known. The D gene and trimming were derived from the DNA, and the V and J assignments and clone size from that table. For this sample there are over 200,000 clones; roughly 86% appear just once. The ten largest clones take up around 10% of the sample.

This TCR was recovered from a man aged 35-49 years who had recovered from COVID-19. Sequencing was carried out using peripheral blood. Here the chain combines TRBV6-2 or TRBV6-3 and TRBJ2-3; 10 bases in the middle match TRBD1. The nucleotide sequence reads as follows: TGTGCCAGCAGTTACCCTGACAGGGGGCGGATAGATACGCAGTATTTT. Protein translation: CASSYPDRGRIDTQYF.